A selection of T cell receptor beta chains follows, all from one sample in a study of control samples from healthy donors and cancer patients. Clones were read by immunoSEQ multiplex PCR, and TCRdb kept only the in-frame ones, dropping some. Here the sample spans some 150,000 clones, roughly nine tenths being singletons. The sequenced sample was blood. These receptors all come from a man between 18 and 35 years old in good health. Each CDR3 is given with its conserved first and last residue. Fields, in order: J gene, V gene, clone size, D gene, CDR3 DNA, CDR3 protein. A D gene is named only where the DNA matches it firmly. Not all rows give a size; the values are once, few, many and, for expanded clones, a class.

j_gene: TRBJ1-1; v_gene: TRBV7-6; abundance: .; d_gene: TRBD1; CDR3nt: TGTGCCAGCAGCCGCGGACAGGGTTTCGTAGGAACTGAAGCTTTCTTT; CDR3aa: CASSRGQGFVGTEAFF
j_gene: TRBJ2-1; v_gene: TRBV28; abundance: .; d_gene: .; CDR3nt: TGTGCCAGCACGTTAGTTTACGACCCACTGAGTGAGCAGTTCTTC; CDR3aa: CASTLVYDPLSEQFF
j_gene: TRBJ1-4; v_gene: TRBV24-1; abundance: .; d_gene: .; CDR3nt: TGTGCCACCAGTCCGGGGGGAGGAGAAAAACTGTTTTTT; CDR3aa: CATSPGGGEKLFF
j_gene: TRBJ1-2; v_gene: TRBV30; abundance: .; d_gene: .; CDR3nt: TGTGCCTGGAGTGGCCATTTTTGGGGAAGTTATGGCTACACCTTC; CDR3aa: CAWSGHFWGSYGYTF
j_gene: TRBJ2-3; v_gene: TRBV13; abundance: .; d_gene: TRBD2; CDR3nt: TGTGCCAGCAGCTTACGAGGCGGGGGGGGCACAGATACGCAGTATTTT; CDR3aa: CASSLRGGGGTDTQYF
j_gene: TRBJ2-5; v_gene: TRBV27; abundance: .; d_gene: .; CDR3nt: TGTGCCAGCAGTGCCGCCCCAGGGTCAGAGACCCAGTACTTC; CDR3aa: CASSAAPGSETQYF
j_gene: TRBJ1-2; v_gene: TRBV7-2; abundance: .; d_gene: .; CDR3nt: TGTGCCAGCAGCGTACAGGGTAGGGATGGCTACACCTTC; CDR3aa: CASSVQGRDGYTF
j_gene: TRBJ2-5; v_gene: TRBV19; abundance: .; d_gene: TRBD2; CDR3nt: TGTGCCAGTAGTATAAGACTAGCGGCACGGGGGGACCAAGAGACCCAGTACTTC; CDR3aa: CASSIRLAARGDQETQYF
j_gene: TRBJ1-3; v_gene: TRBV2; abundance: .; d_gene: .; CDR3nt: TGTGCCAGCAGTACATTCGGGGGAAACACCATATATTTT; CDR3aa: CASSTFGGNTIYF
j_gene: TRBJ1-5; v_gene: TRBV9; abundance: many; d_gene: .; CDR3nt: TGTGCCAGCAGCCAAGGGGCCTATCAGCCCCAGCATTTT; CDR3aa: CASSQGAYQPQHF
j_gene: TRBJ2-1; v_gene: TRBV3-1/TRBV3-2; abundance: .; d_gene: .; CDR3nt: TGTGCCAGCAGCCAAGAGGTCGGGAACAATGAGCAGTTCTTC; CDR3aa: CASSQEVGNNEQFF
j_gene: TRBJ2-2; v_gene: TRBV2; abundance: once; d_gene: TRBD2; CDR3nt: TGTGCCAGCAGTGATAAGAGCGGGGCGAACACCGGGGAGCTGTTTTTT; CDR3aa: CASSDKSGANTGELFF
j_gene: TRBJ2-3; v_gene: TRBV7-2; abundance: .; d_gene: .; CDR3nt: TGTGCCAGCAGCTGGGGGCTCGCGAGCACAGATACGCAGTATTTT; CDR3aa: CASSWGLASTDTQYF
j_gene: TRBJ1-6; v_gene: TRBV5-4; abundance: .; d_gene: .; CDR3nt: TGTGCCAGCAGCTTGGTGGGGCATGAAGGTAATTCACCCCTCCACTTT; CDR3aa: CASSLVGHEGNSPLHF
j_gene: TRBJ2-7; v_gene: TRBV29-1; abundance: .; d_gene: TRBD1; CDR3nt: TGCAGCGTTGAGGTCGGGACAGGGGTCCACGAGCAGTACTTC; CDR3aa: CSVEVGTGVHEQYF
j_gene: TRBJ1-5; v_gene: TRBV12-3/TRBV12-4; abundance: .; d_gene: .; CDR3nt: TGTGCCAGCTGTTACAGATTCAATCAGCCCCAGCATTTT; CDR3aa: CASCYRFNQPQHF
j_gene: TRBJ1-5; v_gene: TRBV3-1/TRBV3-2; abundance: .; d_gene: .; CDR3nt: TGTGCCAGCAGCCCTAACAGCCTCAATCAGCCCCAGCATTTT; CDR3aa: CASSPNSLNQPQHF
j_gene: TRBJ2-2; v_gene: TRBV4-3; abundance: .; d_gene: .; CDR3nt: TGCGCCAGCAGCCAAGCTCCGGGTGTCTACACCGGGGAGCTGTTTTTT; CDR3aa: CASSQAPGVYTGELFF
j_gene: TRBJ1-1; v_gene: TRBV20-1; abundance: .; d_gene: .; CDR3nt: TGCAGTGCTAGAGGCACATTTCGGGCTTTCTTT; CDR3aa: CSARGTFRAFF
j_gene: TRBJ2-5; v_gene: TRBV25-1; abundance: .; d_gene: TRBD1; CDR3nt: TGTGCCAGCAGTGGGACAGGGCGAGGGGAGACCCAGTACTTC; CDR3aa: CASSGTGRGETQYF
j_gene: TRBJ2-2; v_gene: TRBV10-3; abundance: few; d_gene: .; CDR3nt: TGTGCCATCTGGAACACCGGGGAGCTGTTTTTT; CDR3aa: CAIWNTGELFF
j_gene: TRBJ2-1; v_gene: TRBV6-4; abundance: .; d_gene: .; CDR3nt: TGTGCCAGCAGTGACTCCGACAACAATGAGCAGTTCTTC; CDR3aa: CASSDSDNNEQFF
j_gene: TRBJ2-1; v_gene: TRBV11-2; abundance: .; d_gene: .; CDR3nt: TGTGCCAGCAGCTTAGTCGATCGGGTCGACAATGAGCAGTTCTTC; CDR3aa: CASSLVDRVDNEQFF
j_gene: TRBJ1-1; v_gene: TRBV30; abundance: .; d_gene: .; CDR3nt: TGTGCCTGGAGTCCTCTTACGGGGGGGAACACTGAAGCTTTCTTT; CDR3aa: CAWSPLTGGNTEAFF
j_gene: TRBJ1-4; v_gene: TRBV2; abundance: .; d_gene: .; CDR3nt: TGTGCCAGCAGTGCACAGGGAAACGAAAAACTGTTTTTT; CDR3aa: CASSAQGNEKLFF
j_gene: TRBJ2-5; v_gene: TRBV28; abundance: .; d_gene: .; CDR3nt: TGTGCCAGCAGTCCCACTAGGCAAGAGACCCAGTACTTC; CDR3aa: CASSPTRQETQYF
j_gene: TRBJ2-7; v_gene: TRBV21-1; abundance: .; d_gene: .; CDR3nt: TGTGCCAGAGATAAGAGCAGGACAGGGGACCCCTACGAGCAGTACTTC; CDR3aa: CARDKSRTGDPYEQYF
j_gene: TRBJ2-3; v_gene: TRBV2; abundance: .; d_gene: .; CDR3nt: TGTGCCAGCGTACCCGGGGCCAAGACCAAACGCACAGATACGCAGTATTTT; CDR3aa: CASVPGAKTKRTDTQYF
j_gene: TRBJ2-5; v_gene: TRBV5-8; abundance: .; d_gene: .; CDR3nt: TGTGCCAGCAGCTTCAGGCTCGGAGGGGAGACCCAGTACTTC; CDR3aa: CASSFRLGGETQYF
j_gene: TRBJ1-2; v_gene: TRBV12-3/TRBV12-4; abundance: .; d_gene: TRBD1; CDR3nt: TGTGCCAGCAGGCGACAGGGGATAGATGGCTACACCTTC; CDR3aa: CASRRQGIDGYTF
j_gene: TRBJ2-5; v_gene: TRBV4-2; abundance: .; d_gene: TRBD2; CDR3nt: TGTGCCAGCAGCCAGACCCGGGGGAGGGGCGCGGAGACCCAGTACTTC; CDR3aa: CASSQTRGRGAETQYF
j_gene: TRBJ1-2; v_gene: TRBV10-2; abundance: .; d_gene: .; CDR3nt: TGCGCCAGCAGGGAAGCAGGGGTACAAGGCTACACCTTC; CDR3aa: CASREAGVQGYTF
j_gene: TRBJ2-7; v_gene: TRBV9; abundance: .; d_gene: .; CDR3nt: TGTGCCAGCAGCGTTGATACCGGGACTCCATACGAGCAGTACTTC; CDR3aa: CASSVDTGTPYEQYF
j_gene: TRBJ2-3; v_gene: TRBV7-9; abundance: .; d_gene: TRBD1; CDR3nt: TGTGCCAGCAGCTTATGGCAGGGGGGCACAGATACGCAGTATTTT; CDR3aa: CASSLWQGGTDTQYF
j_gene: TRBJ1-5; v_gene: TRBV6-5; abundance: .; d_gene: .; CDR3nt: TGTGCCAGCAGTTACAGGGAGTTCAATCAGCCCCAGCATTTT; CDR3aa: CASSYREFNQPQHF
j_gene: TRBJ1-5; v_gene: TRBV12-5; abundance: .; d_gene: .; CDR3nt: TGTGCTAGTGGTTTGGGGGGCCAGCCCCAGCATTTT; CDR3aa: CASGLGGQPQHF
j_gene: TRBJ2-7; v_gene: TRBV5-1; abundance: .; d_gene: .; CDR3nt: TGCGCCAGCAGCTTGGCGGCGGACGGCAGCTACGAGCAGTACTTC; CDR3aa: CASSLAADGSYEQYF
j_gene: TRBJ2-3; v_gene: TRBV7-9; abundance: .; d_gene: TRBD2; CDR3nt: TGTGCCAGCAGCTTAACCAGCGGGGGCACAGATACGCAGTATTTT; CDR3aa: CASSLTSGGTDTQYF
j_gene: TRBJ2-7; v_gene: TRBV7-9; abundance: .; d_gene: .; CDR3nt: TGTGCCAGCAGCCCCCCGGGACTGCAATACGAGCAGTACTTC; CDR3aa: CASSPPGLQYEQYF
j_gene: TRBJ2-5; v_gene: TRBV4-1; abundance: .; d_gene: TRBD1; CDR3nt: TGCGCCAGCAGCCATGGGACAGCTGGAGAGACCCAGTACTTC; CDR3aa: CASSHGTAGETQYF
j_gene: TRBJ1-4; v_gene: TRBV6-2/TRBV6-3; abundance: .; d_gene: .; CDR3nt: TGTGCCAGCAGTTACGGGGGGTTCGGTGAAAAACTGTTTTTT; CDR3aa: CASSYGGFGEKLFF
j_gene: TRBJ2-3; v_gene: TRBV3-1/TRBV3-2; abundance: .; d_gene: .; CDR3nt: TGTGCCAGCAGCCAAGATTCTTCGGCACGGAGCACAGATACGCAGTATTTT; CDR3aa: CASSQDSSARSTDTQYF
j_gene: TRBJ1-3; v_gene: TRBV12-3/TRBV12-4; abundance: .; d_gene: .; CDR3nt: TGTGCCAGCAGTTCCCGTTCTGGAAACACCATATATTTT; CDR3aa: CASSSRSGNTIYF
j_gene: TRBJ1-2; v_gene: TRBV15; abundance: once; d_gene: TRBD1; CDR3nt: TGTGCCACCAGCGCGGGGACAGGGAACTATGGCTACACCTTC; CDR3aa: CATSAGTGNYGYTF
j_gene: TRBJ2-3; v_gene: TRBV4-1; abundance: .; d_gene: TRBD2; CDR3nt: TGCGCCAGCAGCCAAGAGCTGCGGGGGGGCACAGATACGCAGTATTTT; CDR3aa: CASSQELRGGTDTQYF
j_gene: TRBJ2-1; v_gene: TRBV29-1; abundance: .; d_gene: TRBD2; CDR3nt: TGCAGCGTTGAAGAAAACGGGCTAGCGGGGTCTTCCTCCTACAATGAGCAGTTCTTC; CDR3aa: CSVEENGLAGSSSYNEQFF
j_gene: TRBJ1-6; v_gene: TRBV5-1; abundance: .; d_gene: .; CDR3nt: TGCGCCAGCAGCTTGTTTGGGGACTTTAATTCACCCCTCCACTTT; CDR3aa: CASSLFGDFNSPLHF
j_gene: TRBJ2-1; v_gene: TRBV19; abundance: few; d_gene: TRBD2; CDR3nt: TGTGCCAGTACCCTAGCGGGGGGCTCCTACAATGAGCAGTTCTTC; CDR3aa: CASTLAGGSYNEQFF
j_gene: TRBJ1-3; v_gene: TRBV5-1; abundance: .; d_gene: .; CDR3nt: TGCGCCAGCTCGGGAGTTACTGGAAACACCATATATTTT; CDR3aa: CASSGVTGNTIYF
j_gene: TRBJ1-5; v_gene: TRBV19; abundance: .; d_gene: .; CDR3nt: TGTGCCAGTAGTGGGGACGGTTATAGCAATCAGCCCCAGCATTTT; CDR3aa: CASSGDGYSNQPQHF
j_gene: TRBJ1-2; v_gene: TRBV25-1; abundance: .; d_gene: .; CDR3nt: TGTGCCAGCAGTTTTAACTATGGCTACACCTTC; CDR3aa: CASSFNYGYTF
j_gene: TRBJ1-3; v_gene: TRBV19; abundance: .; d_gene: .; CDR3nt: TGTGCCGTAGAGGGAGAAAGCTCTGGAAACACCATATATTTT; CDR3aa: CAVEGESSGNTIYF
j_gene: TRBJ2-1; v_gene: TRBV2; abundance: .; d_gene: .; CDR3nt: TGTGCCACTACTAGCTTAGATGAGCAGTTCTTC; CDR3aa: CATTSLDEQFF